A selection of T cell receptor beta chains follows, all from one sample in a study of cytomegalovirus exposure and HLA in healthy donors. Assay: immunoSEQ multiplex PCR; the TCRdb copy retains only in-frame clones and omits some. This table holds tens of thousands of clones, roughly 75% found once. Sequencing used PBMCs. The origin of the receptors is a middle-aged man in good health and CMV-seronegative. Both conserved end residues are part of each CDR3. Fields, in order: D gene, J gene, V gene, clone size, CDR3 DNA, CDR3 protein. The D gene is left open where the match is weak. Expanded clones are given a class, and other clones once, few, many or no size at all.

>TRBD2|TRBJ2-7|TRBV30|.
TGTGCCTGCCGGGGAGGGACTAGCGGTCTGGTGGAGCAGTACTTC
CACRGGTSGLVEQYF
>.|TRBJ2-7|TRBV28|.
TGTGCCAGCAATTACGCGGGCGAATACGAGCAGTACTTC
CASNYAGEYEQYF
>TRBD2|TRBJ2-5|TRBV28|.
TGTGCCAGCAGTGGGACTAGCTCGTACCAAGAGACCCAGTACTTC
CASSGTSSYQETQYF
>TRBD1|TRBJ2-2|TRBV19|.
TGTGCCAGTAGTACCACAGGGGGCGGCACCGGGGAGCTGTTTTTT
CASSTTGGGTGELFF
>TRBD2|TRBJ2-7|TRBV27|few
TGTGCCAGCAGTCAACTGACTAGCGGTGGCGAGCAGTACTTC
CASSQLTSGGEQYF
>TRBD1|TRBJ1-2|TRBV30|.
TGTGCCTGGAGGTCTCCTGACAGGGTACATGGCTACACCTTC
CAWRSPDRVHGYTF
>TRBD2|TRBJ2-7|TRBV10-1|.
TGCGCCAGCAGATGGGACTACTACGAGCAGTACTTC
CASRWDYYEQYF
>TRBD1|TRBJ2-3|TRBV5-1|once
TGCGCCAGCAGCCCGGGACAGCGCACAGATACGCAGTATTTT
CASSPGQRTDTQYF
>TRBD2|TRBJ2-7|TRBV6-5|.
TGTGCCAGCAGCCCCGTGGCGGGGGGTGTCGGGACGTACTTC
CASSPVAGGVGTYF
>.|TRBJ1-1|TRBV19|.
TGTGCCACCTCGGCAGGGGTGAACACTGAAGCTTTCTTT
CATSAGVNTEAFF
>.|TRBJ1-1|TRBV19|.
TGTGCCAGTAGTGCCAGTAGGACTACCATGAACACTGAAGCTTTCTTT
CASSASRTTMNTEAFF
>.|TRBJ2-1|TRBV18|few
TGTGCCAGCTCAGACAGATACAATGAGCAGTTCTTC
CASSDRYNEQFF
>TRBD1|TRBJ1-1|TRBV19|.
TGTGCCAGTAACCCGCCGACAGGGACTGAAGCTTTCTTT
CASNPPTGTEAFF
>.|TRBJ1-1|TRBV11-3|few
TGTGCCAGCACCCCGCCGGGGGGACGGTACACTGAAGCTTTCTTT
CASTPPGGRYTEAFF
>.|TRBJ1-6|TRBV7-9|.
TGTGCCAGCAGCGACCGGGTTTCACCCCTCCACTTT
CASSDRVSPLHF
>TRBD2|TRBJ2-1|TRBV5-6|few
TGTGCCAGCAGCTTGGGGCCCGGGGGAGGGTCCTACAATGAGCAGTTCTTC
CASSLGPGGGSYNEQFF
>TRBD2|TRBJ2-3|TRBV7-2|.
TGTGCCAGCAGCTCGCGGGGGTCGGGGGCAGATACGCAGTATTTT
CASSSRGSGADTQYF
>.|TRBJ1-2|TRBV29-1|.
TGCAGCGTTGAAGATTTTGGACTCCGGGGCTACACCTTC
CSVEDFGLRGYTF